This T cell receptor beta chain is from a study of blood T cell repertoires in COVID-19. Study-level background: Samples taken during acute and convalescent COVID-19 were collected in the United States, Italy and Spain.

Measured with immunoSEQ multiplex PCR; TCRdb has only the in-frame clones, and not every one. The sample comprises approximately 70,000 clones, 82% of which are singletons, and about an eighth rests with the top ten. Germline assignment: CDR1 MNHEY and CDR2 SVGAGI. This CDR3 is built from 12 residues. Regarding this clone: One junction end does not reproduce the germline sequence, and a read error may be involved.

V gene TRBV6-5 combines with J gene TRBJ2-7; possible D gene TRBD2, 5 bases. This clonotype was obtained from a woman at least 80 years old with acute or convalescent COVID-19. The sequenced sample consisted of peripheral blood. CDR3 sequence reads: CASTSRVWEKNF. In DNA form, the CDR3 reads TGTGCCAGCACCTCGCGGGTGTGGGAAAAGAACTTC.